The rows below give T cell receptor beta chains drawn from one sample of a study of control samples from healthy donors and cancer patients. The method was immunoSEQ multiplex PCR; TCRdb's version includes in-frame clones alone and lacks a portion of them. The sample yields 110,000 to 150,000 clones, approximately 91% seen once. The sample comprised blood. All receptors come from a man aged 30-40 years in good health. CDR3s include the opening cysteine and the closing phenylalanine or tryptophan. The D gene is left open where the match is weak. Size values are once, few and many counts, or a class for expanded clones, and some rows have none.

TRBD1	few	TRBV6-1	TRBJ2-7	CASSEGTGRYEQYF	TGTGCCAGCAGTGAAGGGACAGGCCGCTACGAGCAGTACTTC
-	-	TRBV10-3	TRBJ1-5	CAIASNQPQHF	TGTGCCATCGCTTCCAATCAGCCCCAGCATTTT
-	-	TRBV11-3	TRBJ2-7	CASSFTLQPYEQYF	TGTGCCAGCAGCTTTACTCTTCAACCCTACGAGCAGTACTTC
TRBD2	-	TRBV7-2	TRBJ2-7	CASSRGGSIYEQYF	TGTGCCAGCAGCCGGGGGGGGTCTATCTACGAGCAGTACTTC
-	-	TRBV23-1	TRBJ1-1	CASSEGTEAFF	TGCGCCAGCTCGGAGGGCACTGAAGCTTTCTTT
-	few	TRBV4-3	TRBJ2-1	CASSQDRTRHNEQFF	TGCGCCAGCAGCCAAGACCGGACCCGACACAATGAGCAGTTCTTC
-	once	TRBV6-1	TRBJ2-7	CASSEAGAGPFYEQYF	TGTGCCAGCAGTGAAGCCGGAGCAGGGCCCTTCTACGAGCAGTACTTC
-	-	TRBV5-1	TRBJ1-2	CASSMPGDGYTF	TGCGCCAGCAGCATGCCGGGGGACGGCTACACCTTC
-	-	TRBV5-4	TRBJ1-6	CASSTYRERNSPLHF	TGTGCCAGCAGCACCTACCGGGAGAGAAATTCACCCCTCCACTTT
-	-	TRBV4-3	TRBJ2-7	CASSQDKGGHEQYF	TGCGCCAGCAGCCAAGATAAAGGGGGTCACGAGCAGTACTTC
TRBD1	-	TRBV9	TRBJ2-1	CASSPPGQGKDEQFF	TGTGCCAGCAGCCCCCCCGGACAGGGGAAGGATGAGCAGTTCTTC
-	-	TRBV7-2	TRBJ1-5	CASSPDRYNQPQHF	TGTGCCAGCAGCCCCGACAGGTACAATCAGCCCCAGCATTTT
-	-	TRBV10-3	TRBJ2-5	CAINEGGQETQYF	TGTGCCATCAACGAGGGGGGGCAAGAGACCCAGTACTTC
-	-	TRBV5-1	TRBJ1-2	CASSFLTAGDGYTF	TGCGCCAGCAGCTTTTTAACAGCAGGGGATGGCTACACCTTC
-	-	TRBV6-5	TRBJ2-7	CASSYGHPLSSYEQYF	TGTGCCAGCAGTTACGGCCACCCCCTGAGCTCCTACGAGCAGTACTTC
-	once	TRBV5-4	TRBJ1-1	CASSLGSGVGTEAFF	TGTGCCAGCAGCTTGGGATCAGGGGTCGGCACTGAAGCTTTCTTT
-	once	TRBV5-1	TRBJ1-1	CASSLATKNTEAFF	TGCGCCAGCAGCTTGGCCACTAAAAACACTGAAGCTTTCTTT
TRBD2	once	TRBV23-1	TRBJ2-1	CASSQRASGRRNEQFF	TGCGCCAGCAGTCAAAGGGCTAGCGGGAGGAGGAATGAGCAGTTCTTC
TRBD1	-	TRBV18	TRBJ2-7	CASSPPKGAYEQYF	TGTGCCAGCTCACCACCGAAGGGGGCTTACGAGCAGTACTTC
-	few	TRBV27	TRBJ1-5	CASSPRTVNQPQHF	TGTGCCAGCAGTCCAAGGACGGTAAATCAGCCCCAGCATTTT
TRBD1	-	TRBV4-1	TRBJ2-2	CASSQVDRVGRELFF	TGCGCCAGCAGCCAGGTGGACAGGGTCGGTAGGGAGCTGTTTTTT
TRBD1	-	TRBV14	TRBJ2-1	CASSQNTGTGNYNEQFF	TGTGCCAGCAGCCAAAATACCGGGACAGGGAATTACAATGAGCAGTTCTTC
TRBD1	-	TRBV13	TRBJ1-2	CASSSWTGGGYGYTF	TGTGCCAGCAGCTCCTGGACAGGGGGGGGCTATGGCTACACCTTC
-	-	TRBV4-1	TRBJ2-7	CASSQEGQGGYEQYF	TGCGCCAGCAGCCAAGAAGGGCAGGGAGGCTACGAGCAGTACTTC
-	-	TRBV11-3	TRBJ2-1	CASSPAGRSNNEQFF	TGTGCCAGCAGCCCAGCCGGCAGGTCGAACAATGAGCAGTTCTTC
TRBD1	-	TRBV5-4	TRBJ2-7	CASSDRVSYEQYF	TGTGCCAGCAGCGACAGGGTCTCCTACGAGCAGTACTTC
-	few	TRBV6-6	TRBJ1-3	CASSPLGGTIRHISGNTIYF	TGTGCCAGCAGTCCCCTTGGGGGAACTATCAGACACATCTCTGGAAACACCATATATTTT
-	-	TRBV4-3	TRBJ2-1	CASSQGTYNEQFF	TGCGCCAGCAGCCAAGGGACTTACAATGAGCAGTTCTTC
-	-	TRBV24-1	TRBJ2-5	CATSDPGRETQYF	TGTGCCACCAGTGACCCAGGGCGGGAGACCCAGTACTTC
-	-	TRBV7-2	TRBJ2-2	CASKLLGGGELFF	TGTGCCAGCAAGCTCCTGGGGGGCGGGGAGCTGTTTTTT
-	-	TRBV9	TRBJ2-2	CASSATGGGTGELFF	TGTGCCAGCAGCGCCACAGGGGGGGGCACCGGGGAGCTGTTTTTT
-	-	TRBV4-3	TRBJ1-2	CASSQDAGTYGYTF	TGCGCCAGCAGCCAAGATGCAGGGACCTATGGCTACACCTTC
-	-	TRBV20-1	TRBJ2-7	CSALVDYEQYF	TGCAGTGCACTGGTTGACTACGAGCAGTACTTC
-	few	TRBV19	TRBJ2-2	CASGRQYNTGELFF	TGTGCCAGTGGACGACAGTATAACACCGGGGAGCTGTTTTTT
-	-	TRBV6-2/TRBV6-3	TRBJ1-4	CASSYQDSNEKLFF	TGTGCCAGCAGTTACCAAGACAGTAATGAAAAACTGTTTTTT